One sample yielded the 5 T cell receptor beta chains listed below, sequenced in a study of human T cells and chemical hapten exposure. Noted time point: patch test 2, 6 weeks after DPC sensitization. Treatment: therapeutic diphenylcyclopropenone sensitization with weekly scalp DPC. TCRdb reprocessed the RACE reads via MiXCR and lists one record per CDR3 protein. This sample yields tens of thousands of distinct CDR3 sequences, of which about 10% are seen a single time; less than 6.5% belongs to the top ten. Material: whole blood, obtained in connection with sensitization to the hapten diphenylcyclopropenone (DPC). The receptors come from a woman between 50 and 59 years old with alopecia areata. Some clones in this sample may be carry-over from other donors' samples.

This clonotype was counted only a few times. This chain links TRBV5-1 with TRBJ2-2; 7 bases match TRBD1. V dropped 0 bases and J dropped 5; count of bases not matched to a gene: 4. Germline values: CDR1 SGHRS, CDR2 YFSETQ. The CDR3 length is 15 residues. The CDR3 is CASSLEAGGTGELFF. The CDR3 coding sequence is TGCGCCAGCAGCTTGGAGGCAGGGGGAACCGGGGAGCTGTTTTTT.

This clonotype has a count of ten or more. V gene TRBV12-3 or TRBV12-4 combines with J gene TRBJ1-2, with a possible D match to TRBD1 (5 bases). The CDR3 spans 14 residues. Trimming stripped 6 bases from V and 1 base from J, with 12 bases between. The CDR3 sequence is CASSFGTVNYGYTF. The CDR3 DNA reads TGTGCCAGCAGCTTTGGGACGGTTAACTATGGCTACACCTTC.

This clonotype was picked up many times. V usage is TRBV28 and J usage is TRBJ1-2, with D unclear. Trimming cost V 7 bases and J 6 bases, with 18 bases left between them. Looked up from germline, CDR1 is MDHEN and CDR2 is SYDVKM. The CDR3 extends over 14 amino acids. The CDR3 loop is CASTPGFGVDGYTF. DNA for the CDR3: TGTGCCAGCACCCCGGGGTTCGGGGTTGATGGCTACACCTTC.

The chain combines TRBV28 with TRBJ2-3; D not resolved. This CDR3 is 11 amino acids long. V was shortened by 8 bases and J by 6 bases, with 9 bases between the two germline ends. Per the germline V gene, CDR1 is MDHEN and CDR2 is SYDVKM. The CDR3, as DNA: TGTGCCAGCGCAATGTTGGATACGCAGTATTTT. It specifies CASAMLDTQYF.

This clonotype occurred a few times. V usage is TRBV7-9 and J usage is TRBJ2-7, with 7 nucleotides matching TRBD1. V lost 7 bases and J lost 2; bases outside the gene matches: 11. Per germline, CDR1 SEHNR and CDR2 FQNEAQ (reference sequence). The CDR3 consists of 15 residues. Here the CDR3 reads CASKRQGASTYEQYF. The DNA of the CDR3 is TGTGCCAGCAAACGACAGGGCGCTTCAACCTACGAGCAGTACTTC.